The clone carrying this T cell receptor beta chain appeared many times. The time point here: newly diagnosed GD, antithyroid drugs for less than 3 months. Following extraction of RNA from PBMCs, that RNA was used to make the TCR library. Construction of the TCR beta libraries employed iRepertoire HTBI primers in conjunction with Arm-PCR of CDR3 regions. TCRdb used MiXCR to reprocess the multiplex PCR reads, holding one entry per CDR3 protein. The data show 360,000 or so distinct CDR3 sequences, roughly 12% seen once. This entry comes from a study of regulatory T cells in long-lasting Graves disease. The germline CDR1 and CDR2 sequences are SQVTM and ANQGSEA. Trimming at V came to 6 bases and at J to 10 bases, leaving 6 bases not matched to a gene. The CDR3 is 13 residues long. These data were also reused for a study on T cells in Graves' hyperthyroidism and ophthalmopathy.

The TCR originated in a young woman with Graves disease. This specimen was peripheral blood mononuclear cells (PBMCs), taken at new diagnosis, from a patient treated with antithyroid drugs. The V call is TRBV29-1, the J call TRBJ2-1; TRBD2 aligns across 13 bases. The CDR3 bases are TGCAGCGTCCGGACTAGCGGGAGATACGAGCAGTTCTTC. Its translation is CSVRTSGRYEQFF.